The sequence of this T cell receptor beta chain was determined in a study of CD8 T cells in ankylosing spondylitis. Study results and caveats: There was reportedly significant enrichment of clones that were disease-linked in matched ankylosing spondylitis synovial fluid. Seemingly characteristic of ankylosing spondylitis blood was a TCR beta motif consisting of 7 or 8 highly homologous variants.

Quantitative 5'-RACE with molecular barcodes generated TCR beta libraries. From the 5' RACE reads, TCRdb called clonotypes with MiXCR, one entry per CDR3 protein. The sample has about 240,000 distinct CDR3 sequences, around 11% seen once; the top ten hold 6.8%. This clonotype occurred many times. Its antigen remains unknown. The sequenced material came from blood, either unsorted or a sorted T cell fraction (not recorded which). The sequence came from a male donor with ankylosing spondylitis or in good health (not recorded which).

CDR3 DNA sequence: TGCGCCAGCAGTCCCTGGCGGGAGGGCAGCGAGACCCAGTACTTC. It specifies CASSPWREGSETQYF. The rearrangement joins TRBV5-1 to TRBJ2-5; 9 nucleotides line up with TRBD2. The CDR3 sequence is 15 residues long. The V segment lost 5 bases and the J segment 5 bases; nucleotides outside the gene matches: 10. Looked up from germline, CDR1 is SGHRS and CDR2 is YFSETQ.